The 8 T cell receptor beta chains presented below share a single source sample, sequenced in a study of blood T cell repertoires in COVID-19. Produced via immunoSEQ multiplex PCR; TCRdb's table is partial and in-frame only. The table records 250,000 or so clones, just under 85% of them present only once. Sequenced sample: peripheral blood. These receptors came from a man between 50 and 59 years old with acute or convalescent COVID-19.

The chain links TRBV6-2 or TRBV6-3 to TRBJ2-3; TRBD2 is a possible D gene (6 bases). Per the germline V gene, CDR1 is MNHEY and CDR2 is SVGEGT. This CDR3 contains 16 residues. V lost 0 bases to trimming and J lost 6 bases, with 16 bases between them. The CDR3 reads CASSYSIYGGPDTQYF. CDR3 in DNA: TGTGCCAGCAGTTACTCGATATACGGGGGACCCGATACGCAGTATTTT.

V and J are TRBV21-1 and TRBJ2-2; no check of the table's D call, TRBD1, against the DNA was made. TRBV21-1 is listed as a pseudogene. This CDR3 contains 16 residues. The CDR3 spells CASSYRQGVGTGELFF. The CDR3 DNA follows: TGTGCCAGCAGTTACCGACAGGGCGTAGGAACCGGGGAGCTGTTTTTT.

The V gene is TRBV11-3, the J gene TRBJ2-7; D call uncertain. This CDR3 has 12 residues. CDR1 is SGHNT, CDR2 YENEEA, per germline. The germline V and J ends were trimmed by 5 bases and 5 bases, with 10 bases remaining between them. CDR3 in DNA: TGTGCCAGCAGCAAAGACTTGAACGAGCAGTACTTC. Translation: CASSKDLNEQYF.

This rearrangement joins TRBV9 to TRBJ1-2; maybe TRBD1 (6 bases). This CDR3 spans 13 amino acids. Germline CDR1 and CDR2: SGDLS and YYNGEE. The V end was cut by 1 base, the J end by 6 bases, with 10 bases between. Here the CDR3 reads CASSVWQGNGYTF. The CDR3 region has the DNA TGTGCCAGCAGCGTATGGCAGGGGAATGGCTACACCTTC. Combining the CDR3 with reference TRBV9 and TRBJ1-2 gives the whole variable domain DSGVTQTPKHLITATGQRVTLRCSPRSGDLSVYWYQQSLDQGLQFLIQYYNGEERAKGNILERFSAQQFPDLHSELNLSSLELGDSALYFCASSVWQGNGYTFGSGTRLTVV.

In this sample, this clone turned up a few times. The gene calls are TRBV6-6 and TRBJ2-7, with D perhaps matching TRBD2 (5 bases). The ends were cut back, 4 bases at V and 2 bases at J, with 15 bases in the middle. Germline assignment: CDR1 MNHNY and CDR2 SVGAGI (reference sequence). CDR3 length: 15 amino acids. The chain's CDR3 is CASSSLRVKAYEQYF. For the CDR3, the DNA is TGTGCCAGCAGTTCCTTGCGGGTCAAGGCCTACGAGCAGTACTTC.

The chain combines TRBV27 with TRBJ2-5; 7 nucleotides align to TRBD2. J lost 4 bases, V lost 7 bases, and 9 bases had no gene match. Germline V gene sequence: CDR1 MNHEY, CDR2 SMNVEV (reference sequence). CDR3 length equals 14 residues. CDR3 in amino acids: CASKGTPGGETQYF. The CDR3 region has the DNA TGTGCCAGCAAAGGAACCCCGGGGGGAGAGACCCAGTACTTC.

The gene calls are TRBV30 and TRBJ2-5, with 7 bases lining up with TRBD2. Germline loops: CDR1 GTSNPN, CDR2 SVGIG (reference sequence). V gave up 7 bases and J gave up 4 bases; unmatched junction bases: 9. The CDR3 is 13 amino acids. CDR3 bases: TGTGCCTCCGCAAGGCGCGGGGGAGAGACCCAGTACTTC. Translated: CASARRGGETQYF.

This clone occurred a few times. The CDR3 protein is CATSAGGRSGNTIYF. The CDR3 bases are TGTGCCACCTCCGCAGGGGGCCGCTCTGGAAACACCATATATTTT. The chain uses TRBV24-1 and TRBJ1-3; 8 nucleotides line up with TRBD1. The V segment lost 9 bases and the J segment 0 bases; nucleotides outside the gene matches: 6. The CDR3 loop spans 15 amino acids. The germline V gene has CDR1 KGHDR and CDR2 SFDVKD.